This T cell receptor (beta chain) comes out of a study of cytomegalovirus exposure and HLA in healthy donors. Overall study results and limits: DRB1 showed the most TCR associations and HLA-C the fewest in a later analysis, as rates varied by HLA locus. An assumption of roughly uniform sequencing depth across donors underlay the presence/absence analyses. Association of roughly 17,000 TCR beta sequences with HLA alleles was found at 0.05 false discovery rate in a later analysis. Previously analyzed data showed that most TCR beta V segments were productive at a frequency of about 90% or about 30%.

The PCR made use of 60 Vbeta and 13 Jbeta primers. Method: immunoSEQ multiplex PCR; TCRdb's copy keeps in-frame clones and lacks some. The table records about 84,000 clones, around three fifths of them present only once. V was cut by 5 bases and J by 5 bases, with 22 bases left in between. The CDR3 is 17 amino acids. Germline values: CDR1 MGHRA, CDR2 YSYEKL. This clone was found a few times. As yet, its antigen is unknown. Sequencing used PBMCs. The sequence derives from a woman in her thirties or forties in good health and CMV-seropositive. This sequence joins TRBV4-1 and TRBJ1-5, with D possibly TRBD1 on 6 matching bases. DNA for the CDR3: TGCGCCAGCAGCTCCTCTCGGGCTAGGGGGAAGGATCAGCCCCAGCATTTT. Protein product: CASSSSRARGKDQPQHF.